The clone carrying this T cell receptor (beta chain) was seen repeatedly, ten times or more. Its specificity is unknown. With V trimmed by 5 bases and J by 3 bases, 8 bases remained unmatched. The CDR3 consists of 16 residues. These data originate in a study of identical twins. Study-level findings and limits: Modelling underestimated the level of out-of-frame TCR alpha sharing observed in monozygotic twins. A lower insertion count was a feature of abundant cord blood beta clonotypes, with no such feature in memory repertoires.

All donors were healthy, and all were Caucasian. MiXCR, applied by TCRdb to the 5' RACE reads, yields one record per CDR3 protein. The sample gives under 900,000 distinct CDR3 sequences, about 12% of which show up once; around 1.6% is in the top ten. A further study also used this sample, focusing on yellow fever vaccine responses in identical twins. As that study records: Reportedly, twins showed a vaccine T cell response that looked partly convergent and partly personalized.

This sequence was found in a woman between 18 and 29 years old in good health. The sequenced material came from PBMCs. The J gene is TRBJ2-2, the V gene TRBV12-3 or TRBV12-4, with TRBD1 matching 8 bases. CDR3 sequence (DNA): TGTGCCAGCAGTCCCACCGGGACAGGACACACCGGGGAGCTGTTTTTT. Its protein is CASSPTGTGHTGELFF.